The 11 T cell receptor beta chains given below trace back to one sample, sequenced in a study of neurological immune-mediated disorders. Documented time point: longitudinal time-point 1 (baseline). TCRdb recomputed calls from the 5' RACE reads with MiXCR, one row per CDR3 protein. The table includes 71,000 or so distinct CDR3 sequences, about an eighth detected once. Sequenced input: PBMCs. Receptor source: a female donor with HTLV-1-associated myelopathy (HAM/TSP).

This chain joins TRBV9 and TRBJ1-1; D perhaps matches TRBD1 (5 bases). The germline V gene encodes CDR1 SGDLS and CDR2 YYNGEE. The CDR3 totals 14 residues. Trimming removed 0 bases from V and 0 bases from J, with 6 bases in between. CDR3 DNA: TGTGCCAGCAGCGTAGGACAGATGAACACTGAAGCTTTCTTT. Amino acid sequence: CASSVGQMNTEAFF.

The table lists this clonotype with many counts. V usage is TRBV5-1 and J usage is TRBJ2-1; perhaps TRBD1 as D (5 bases). This CDR3 is 14 amino acids long. Per germline, CDR1 SGHRS and CDR2 YFSETQ. V gave up 4 bases and J gave up 2 bases, with 10 bases separating them. CDR3 bases: TGCGCCAGCAGCCGCGCCAGGGCCTACAATGAGCAGTTCTTC. Translated: CASSRARAYNEQFF. Variable domain in full (rest from reference TRBV5-1 and TRBJ2-1): KAGVTQTPRYLIKTRGQQVTLSCSPISGHRSVSWYQQTPGQGLQFLFEYFSETQRNKGNFPGRFSGRQFSNSRSEMNVSTLELGDSALYLCASSRARAYNEQFFGPGTRLTVL.

This clonotype was seen many times. This chain uses TRBV20-1 with TRBJ2-3; 10 nucleotides agree with TRBD2. Trimming removed 6 bases from V and 6 bases from J; junction bases left unmatched: 15. The CDR3 is made up of 16 amino acids. Germline values: CDR1 DFQATT, CDR2 SNEGSKA (reference sequence). CDR3 sequence (DNA): TGCAGTGCCACCCCCTATAATAGCGGGGGGAGGGATACGCAGTATTTT. Protein sequence: CSATPYNSGGRDTQYF.

This chain links TRBV6-1 with TRBJ2-1; the match to TRBD1 covers 9 bases. CDR1 is MNHNS and CDR2 is SASEGT in the germline V gene. The CDR3 is 13 residues long. Germline trimming cut 10 bases from V and 7 bases from J; bases unmatched to any gene: 8. The CDR3 loop is CATSGQGWNEQFF. The DNA of the CDR3 is TGTGCCACCTCCGGACAGGGGTGGAATGAGCAGTTCTTC.

This clonotype was detected ten times or more. This rearrangement joins TRBV5-1 to TRBJ2-7; D is possibly TRBD1 (6 bases). Germline V CDR1 and CDR2: SGHRS, YFSETQ. V was pared by 6 bases and J by 3 bases, with 10 bases between. This CDR3 has 12 amino acids. This chain's CDR3 is CASMGQSYEQYF. The CDR3 DNA reads TGCGCCAGCATGGGACAAAGCTACGAGCAGTACTTC.

This clonotype came up a few times. The V call is TRBV18, the J call TRBJ2-7; D gene unclear. Looked up from germline, CDR1 is KGHSH and CDR2 is LQKENI. The CDR3 has 14 residues. The V end lost 0 bases, the J end lost 2 bases, and 8 bases lay between the germline ends. CDR3 protein: CASSPPGLTYEQYF. The CDR3 nucleotides are TGTGCCAGCTCACCACCCGGCTTGACCTACGAGCAGTACTTC.

V gene TRBV6-6 combines with J gene TRBJ2-7; 9 bases line up with TRBD2. V shed 0 bases, J shed 4 bases, and the junction held 7 bases outside the gene matches. The CDR3 consists of 16 residues. Germline CDR1 MNHNY, CDR2 SVGAGI (reference sequence). The CDR3 loop reads CASSYSGVTSGYEQYF. DNA of the CDR3: TGTGCCAGCAGTTACTCCGGGGTAACTAGCGGGTACGAGCAGTACTTC.

This clonotype was detected ten times or more. This rearrangement joins TRBV20-1 to TRBJ2-1; the D is unclear. The CDR3 loop spans 14 amino acids. In germline, CDR1 is DFQATT, CDR2 SNEGSKA (reference sequence). Trimming removed 0 bases from V and 4 bases from J, with 10 bases in between. Here the CDR3 reads CSAREVPMYNEQFF. As DNA, the CDR3 is TGCAGTGCTAGAGAGGTCCCGATGTACAATGAGCAGTTCTTC.

Of note for this clonotype: A much larger clone is a single base away; this may be a read error. The rearrangement uses TRBV5-1 and TRBJ2-5; D gene ambiguous. Germline-derived CDR1 and CDR2 are SGHRS and YFSETQ. CDR3 size: 15 residues. The CDR3 loop is CTSSLGFDVLETQYF. CDR3 nucleotides: TGCACCAGCAGCTTGGGATTTGATGTTTTGGAGACCCAGTACTTC. Based on the CDR3 plus reference TRBV5-1 and TRBJ2-5, the full variable domain is KAGVTQTPRYLIKTRGQQVTLSCSPISGHRSVSWYQQTPGQGLQFLFEYFSETQRNKGNFPGRFSGRQFSNSRSEMNVSTLELGDSALYLCTSSLGFDVLETQYFGPGTRLLVL.

Concerning this clonotype: Possible read error: a much larger clone is one base away. The genes are TRBV4-2 and TRBJ2-7; the match to TRBD2 covers 8 bases. Germline CDR1 LGHNA, CDR2 YNFKEQ. The CDR3 consists of 15 residues. J lost 3 bases, V lost 5 bases, and 9 bases had no gene match. Here the CDR3 DNA reads TGTGCCAGCAGCTTCGTGACTAGCGAGTTCTACGAGCAGTACTTC. Amino acids: CASSFVTSEFYEQYF.

This clonotype was counted ten times or more. The rearrangement uses TRBV15 and TRBJ1-1; TRBD1 is a possible D gene (5 bases). There are 14 residues in the CDR3. The V gene lost 0 bases and the J gene lost 9 bases, with 14 bases spanning the gap. Germline lookup yields CDR1 LNHNV and CDR2 YYDKDF (reference sequence). In DNA form, the CDR3 reads TGTGCCACCAGCAGAGATGGAGGGTCAGGGCAAGCTTTCTTT. Translating it yields CATSRDGGSGQAFF.